A selection of T cell receptor beta chains follows, all from one sample in a study of cytomegalovirus exposure and HLA in healthy donors. Clones were read by immunoSEQ multiplex PCR, and TCRdb kept only the in-frame ones, dropping some. This sample has 110,000 to 150,000 clones, with roughly 82% found just once. The sample consisted of PBMCs. These receptors were collected from a man aged 18 to 30 in good health and CMV-seropositive. The CDR3 runs from the conserved cysteine through the conserved F or W. Size is omitted from some rows. Given values are once, few, many or a class for expanded clones.

size	V	J	CDR3
-	TRBV6-5	TRBJ1-2	CASGKDGTGWGYTF
-	TRBV4-1	TRBJ2-5	CASSQRGYEREQETQYF
-	TRBV5-1	TRBJ2-7	CASSLGGGSYEQYF
-	TRBV19	TRBJ2-2	CASIPPGTSGFTGELFF
-	TRBV25-1	TRBJ1-2	CASSYRGDHGYTF
-	TRBV5-1	TRBJ2-1	CASSGAGLAHNEQFF
-	TRBV2	TRBJ1-2	CASYAWDSVGSGYTF
-	TRBV11-2	TRBJ2-1	CASSHSRGSYNEQFF
-	TRBV10-1	TRBJ2-7	CASGDTPGEQYF
-	TRBV28	TRBJ1-4	CASSYGTGGEKLFF
-	TRBV28	TRBJ1-4	CASSRTGGSNEKLFF
-	TRBV10-1	TRBJ2-1	CASTPGQGRQLGTYNEQFF
once	TRBV5-1	TRBJ1-1	CASSPWRESEAFF
-	TRBV5-1	TRBJ2-7	CASSFQGQLYEQYF
-	TRBV28	TRBJ2-7	CASSLKPGLPSYEQYF
-	TRBV28	TRBJ1-5	CASSKGNQPQHF